This TCR beta chain is from a study of naive and memory T cell subsets. This clonotype occurred a few times. Its antigen is unknown. Alpha and beta libraries were amplified separately from the second PCR onward. Study-level results: In naive cells, over 90% of TCR sequences were seen only once.

V lost 5 bases to trimming and J lost 2 bases, with 7 bases between them. CDR3 size: 13 residues. In germline, CDR1 is MDHEN, CDR2 SYDVKM. The beta constant-region primer was an equimolar mix of two oligonucleotides covering TRBC1 and TRBC2. Nested alpha and beta constant-region primers with the SP2 primer drove four PCR rounds on ligated cDNA. Ligation attached a single-stranded oligonucleotide with a 12-nucleotide UMI and the SP2 primer to the cDNA 3' end. TCRdb re-called the UMI-ligation and nested PCR reads with MiXCR, one entry per CDR3 protein. In the table there are around 130,000 distinct CDR3 sequences, 30% to 45% of which are singletons.

This clonotype was sampled from a human donor in good health. The chain couples TRBV28 to TRBJ1-3; no firm D call. The sequenced sample consisted of central memory CD4+ T cells from blood. The CDR3 DNA reads as TGTGCCAGCAGTCAAGGACCTGGAAACACCATATATTTT. Translated: CASSQGPGNTIYF.